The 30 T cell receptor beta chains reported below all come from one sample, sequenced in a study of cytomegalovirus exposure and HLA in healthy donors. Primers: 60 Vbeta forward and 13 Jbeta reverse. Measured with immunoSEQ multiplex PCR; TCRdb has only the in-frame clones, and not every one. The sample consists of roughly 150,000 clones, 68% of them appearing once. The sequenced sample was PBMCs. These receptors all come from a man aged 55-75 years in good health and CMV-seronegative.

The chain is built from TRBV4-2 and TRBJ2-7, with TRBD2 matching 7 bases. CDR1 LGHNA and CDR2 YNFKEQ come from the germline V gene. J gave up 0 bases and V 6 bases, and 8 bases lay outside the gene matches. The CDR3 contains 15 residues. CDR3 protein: CASSPSTSSSYEQYF. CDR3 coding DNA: TGTGCCAGCAGTCCATCGACTAGCAGCTCCTACGAGCAGTACTTC.

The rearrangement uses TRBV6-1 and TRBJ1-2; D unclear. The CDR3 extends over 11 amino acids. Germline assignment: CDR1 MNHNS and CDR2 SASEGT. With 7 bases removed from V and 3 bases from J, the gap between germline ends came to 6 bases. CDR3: CASMRDYGYTF. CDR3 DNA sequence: TGTGCCAGCATGAGGGACTATGGCTACACCTTC.

This CDR3 is CASSISTDTQYF. The CDR3 DNA is TGTGCCAGTAGTATTTCAACAGATACGCAGTATTTT. This chain joins TRBV19 and TRBJ2-3; unclear D gene. The V gene's germline CDR1 is LNHDA and CDR2 SQIVND (reference sequence). Trimming stripped 3 bases from V and 3 bases from J, with 4 bases between. The CDR3 contains 12 residues.

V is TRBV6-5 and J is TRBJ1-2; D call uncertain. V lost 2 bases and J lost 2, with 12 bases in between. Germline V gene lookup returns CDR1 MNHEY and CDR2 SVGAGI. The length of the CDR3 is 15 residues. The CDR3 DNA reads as TGTGCCAGCAGTTACAACCCCAGCGAAAACTATGGCTACACCTTC. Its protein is CASSYNPSENYGYTF.

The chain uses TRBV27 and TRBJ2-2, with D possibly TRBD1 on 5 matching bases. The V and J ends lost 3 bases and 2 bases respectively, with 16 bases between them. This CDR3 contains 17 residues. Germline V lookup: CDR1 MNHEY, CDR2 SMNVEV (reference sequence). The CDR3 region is CASSFWARTPNTGELFF. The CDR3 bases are TGTGCCAGCAGTTTTTGGGCCCGGACACCTAACACCGGGGAGCTGTTTTTT.

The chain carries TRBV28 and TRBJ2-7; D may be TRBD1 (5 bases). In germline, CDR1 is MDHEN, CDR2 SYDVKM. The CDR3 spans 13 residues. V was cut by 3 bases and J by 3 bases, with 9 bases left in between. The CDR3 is CASSLVRGYEQYF. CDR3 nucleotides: TGTGCCAGCAGTTTGGTAAGGGGCTACGAGCAGTACTTC.

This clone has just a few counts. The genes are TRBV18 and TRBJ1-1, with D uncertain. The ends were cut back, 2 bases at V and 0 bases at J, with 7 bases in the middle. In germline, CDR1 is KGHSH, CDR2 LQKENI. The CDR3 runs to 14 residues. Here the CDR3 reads CASSPGGLNTEAFF. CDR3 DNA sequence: TGTGCCAGCTCACCAGGAGGTTTGAACACTGAAGCTTTCTTT.

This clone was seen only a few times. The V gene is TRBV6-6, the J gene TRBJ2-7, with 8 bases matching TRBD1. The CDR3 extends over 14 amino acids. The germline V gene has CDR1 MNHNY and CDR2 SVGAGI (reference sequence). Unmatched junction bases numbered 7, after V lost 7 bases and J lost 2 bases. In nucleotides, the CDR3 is TGTGCCAGCACCGGAAGGGACAGGACCTACGAGCAGTACTTC. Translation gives CASTGRDRTYEQYF.

This chain's CDR3 is CASSWSPHTDTQYF. The CDR3 region has the DNA TGTGCCAGCAGTTGGAGTCCCCACACAGATACGCAGTATTTT. This sequence joins TRBV27 and TRBJ2-3, with D unclear. Between the trimmed V and J ends, which lost 4 bases and 2 bases, there was a span of 10 bases. Germline V gene data show CDR1 as MNHEY and CDR2 as SMNVEV (reference sequence). CDR3 length equals 14 residues.

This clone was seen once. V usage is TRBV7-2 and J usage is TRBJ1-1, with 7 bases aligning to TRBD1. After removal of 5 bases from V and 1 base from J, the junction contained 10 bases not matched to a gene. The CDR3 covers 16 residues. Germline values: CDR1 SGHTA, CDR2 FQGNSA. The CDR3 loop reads CASSQEGAVGNTEAFF. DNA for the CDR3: TGTGCCAGCAGCCAAGAGGGGGCGGTGGGGAACACTGAAGCTTTCTTT.

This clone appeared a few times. The CDR3 nucleotides are TGTGCCAGCAGCTTGGCTCGGCAGGGTAAAGAGACCCAGTACTTC. Its translation: CASSLARQGKETQYF. This sequence joins TRBV5-6 and TRBJ2-5, with a weak D call TRBD1 (5 bases). From germline, CDR1 is SGHDT and CDR2 YYEEEE. V lost 0 bases, J lost 3 bases, and 12 bases lay in between. This CDR3 has 15 amino acids.

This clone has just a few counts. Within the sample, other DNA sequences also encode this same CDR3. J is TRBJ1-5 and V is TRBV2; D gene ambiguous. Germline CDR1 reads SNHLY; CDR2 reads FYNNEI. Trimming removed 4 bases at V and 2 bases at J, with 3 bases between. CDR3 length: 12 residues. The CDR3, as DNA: TGTGCCAGCAGTGCCGGCAATCAGCCCCAGCATTTT. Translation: CASSAGNQPQHF.

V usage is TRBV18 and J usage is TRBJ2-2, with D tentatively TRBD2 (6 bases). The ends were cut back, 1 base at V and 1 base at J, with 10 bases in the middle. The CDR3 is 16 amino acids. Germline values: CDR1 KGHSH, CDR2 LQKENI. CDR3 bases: TGTGCCAGCTCACCACTAAACGGGAGGAACACCGGGGAGCTGTTTTTT. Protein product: CASSPLNGRNTGELFF.

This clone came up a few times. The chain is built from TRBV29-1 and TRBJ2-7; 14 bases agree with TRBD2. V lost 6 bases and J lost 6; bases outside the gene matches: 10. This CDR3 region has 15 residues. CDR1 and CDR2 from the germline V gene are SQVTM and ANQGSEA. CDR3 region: CSVGPGLAGDSEQYF. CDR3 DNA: TGCAGCGTCGGACCGGGACTAGCGGGAGACTCCGAGCAGTACTTC.

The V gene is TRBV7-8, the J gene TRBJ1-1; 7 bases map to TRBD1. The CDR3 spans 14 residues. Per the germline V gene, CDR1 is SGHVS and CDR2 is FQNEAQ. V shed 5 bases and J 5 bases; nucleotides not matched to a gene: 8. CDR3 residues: CASSTRTGDTEAFF. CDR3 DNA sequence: TGTGCCAGCAGCACTCGGACAGGTGATACTGAAGCTTTCTTT.

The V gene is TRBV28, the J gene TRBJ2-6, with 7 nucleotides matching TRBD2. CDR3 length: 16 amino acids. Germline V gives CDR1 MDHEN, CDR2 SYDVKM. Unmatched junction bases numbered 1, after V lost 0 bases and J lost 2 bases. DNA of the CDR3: TGTGCCAGCAGTTTATGGGGGGGGGCTGGGGCCAACGTCCTGACTTTC. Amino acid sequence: CASSLWGGAGANVLTF.

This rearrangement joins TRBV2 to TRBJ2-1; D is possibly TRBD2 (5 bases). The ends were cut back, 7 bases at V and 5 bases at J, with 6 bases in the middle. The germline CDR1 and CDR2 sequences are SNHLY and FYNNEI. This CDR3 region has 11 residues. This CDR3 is CASTRDNEQFF. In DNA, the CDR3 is TGTGCCAGCACGCGGGACAATGAGCAGTTCTTC.

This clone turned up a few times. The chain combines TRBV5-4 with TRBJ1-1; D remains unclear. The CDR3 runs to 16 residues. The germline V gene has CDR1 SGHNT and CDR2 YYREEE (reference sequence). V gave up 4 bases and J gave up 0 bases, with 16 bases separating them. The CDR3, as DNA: TGTGCCAGCAGCGGTGGGAGGACGGGTTTGAACACTGAAGCTTTCTTT. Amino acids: CASSGGRTGLNTEAFF.

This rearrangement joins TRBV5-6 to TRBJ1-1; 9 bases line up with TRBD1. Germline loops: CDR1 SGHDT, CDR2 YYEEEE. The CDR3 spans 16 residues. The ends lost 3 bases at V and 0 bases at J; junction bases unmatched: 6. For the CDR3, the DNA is TGTGCCAGCAGCTGGGGGACAGGGACCTTGAACACTGAAGCTTTCTTT. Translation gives CASSWGTGTLNTEAFF.

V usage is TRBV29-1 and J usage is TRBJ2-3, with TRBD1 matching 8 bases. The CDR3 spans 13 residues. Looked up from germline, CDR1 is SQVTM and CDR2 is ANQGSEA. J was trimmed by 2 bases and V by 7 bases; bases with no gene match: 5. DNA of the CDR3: TGCAGCGGGGGACAGGTGATCACAGATACGCAGTATTTT. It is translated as CSGGQVITDTQYF.

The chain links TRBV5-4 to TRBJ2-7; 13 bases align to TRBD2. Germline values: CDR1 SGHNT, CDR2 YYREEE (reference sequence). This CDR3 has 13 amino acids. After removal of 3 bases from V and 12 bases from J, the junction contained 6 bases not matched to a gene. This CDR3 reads CASSSGTSGMGYF. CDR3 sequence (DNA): TGTGCCAGCAGCTCTGGGACTAGCGGGATGGGGTACTTC.

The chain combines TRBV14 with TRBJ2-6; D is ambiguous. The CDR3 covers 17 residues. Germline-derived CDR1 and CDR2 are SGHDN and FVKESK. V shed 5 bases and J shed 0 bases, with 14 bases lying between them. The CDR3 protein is CASSIPGFHSGANVLTF. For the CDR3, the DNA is TGTGCCAGCAGCATACCCGGGTTCCACTCTGGGGCCAACGTCCTGACTTTC. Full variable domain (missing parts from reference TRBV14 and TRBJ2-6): EAGVTQFPSHSVIEKGQTVTLRCDPISGHDNLYWYRRVMGKEIKFLLHFVKESKQDESGMPNNRFLAERTGGTYSTLKVQPAELEDSGVYFCASSIPGFHSGANVLTFGAGSRLTVL.

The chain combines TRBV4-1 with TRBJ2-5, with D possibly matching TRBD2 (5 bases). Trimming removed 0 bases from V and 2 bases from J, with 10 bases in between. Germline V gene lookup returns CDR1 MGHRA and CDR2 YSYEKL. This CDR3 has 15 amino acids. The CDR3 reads CASSQEGSGQETQYF. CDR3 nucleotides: TGCGCCAGCAGCCAAGAGGGGAGCGGTCAAGAGACCCAGTACTTC.

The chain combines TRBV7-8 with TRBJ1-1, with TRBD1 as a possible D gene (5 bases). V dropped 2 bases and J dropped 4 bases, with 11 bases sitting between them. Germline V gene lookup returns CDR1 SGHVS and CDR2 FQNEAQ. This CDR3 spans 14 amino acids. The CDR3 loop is CASSLLSGSTEAFF. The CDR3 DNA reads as TGTGCCAGCAGCTTACTCTCAGGGTCCACTGAAGCTTTCTTT.

CDR3 amino acids: CAWSVMASGTDTQYF. The CDR3 bases are TGTGCCTGGAGTGTCATGGCTAGCGGGACAGATACGCAGTATTTT. The chain links TRBV30 to TRBJ2-3; 8 bases are shared with TRBD2. Germline assignment: CDR1 GTSNPN and CDR2 SVGIG (reference sequence). Trimming removed 0 bases from V and 3 bases from J; junction bases left unmatched: 5. CDR3 size: 15 residues.

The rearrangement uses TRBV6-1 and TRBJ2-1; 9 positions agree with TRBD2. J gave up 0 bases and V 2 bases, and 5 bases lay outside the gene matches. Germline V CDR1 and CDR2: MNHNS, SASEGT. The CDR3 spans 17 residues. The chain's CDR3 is CASSELAGQSSYNEQFF. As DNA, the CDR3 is TGTGCCAGCAGTGAACTAGCGGGACAGAGCTCCTACAATGAGCAGTTCTTC.

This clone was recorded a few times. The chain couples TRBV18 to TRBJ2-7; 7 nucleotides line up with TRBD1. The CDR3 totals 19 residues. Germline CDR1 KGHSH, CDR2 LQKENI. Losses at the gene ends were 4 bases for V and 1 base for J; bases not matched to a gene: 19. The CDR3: CASSQAPPVDRVRSYEQYF. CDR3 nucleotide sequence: TGTGCCAGCTCACAGGCCCCTCCCGTCGACAGGGTCCGGTCCTACGAGCAGTACTTC.

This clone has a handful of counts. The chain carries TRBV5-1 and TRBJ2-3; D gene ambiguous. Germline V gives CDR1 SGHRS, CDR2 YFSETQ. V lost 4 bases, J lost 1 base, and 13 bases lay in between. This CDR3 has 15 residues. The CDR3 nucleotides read TGCGCCAGCAGCCGAGGTGATGTGGGCACAGATACGCAGTATTTT. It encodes CASSRGDVGTDTQYF.

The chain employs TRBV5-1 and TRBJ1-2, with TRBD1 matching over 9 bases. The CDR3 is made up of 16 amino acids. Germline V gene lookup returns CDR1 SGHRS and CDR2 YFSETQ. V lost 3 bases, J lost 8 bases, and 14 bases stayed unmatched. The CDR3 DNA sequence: TGCGCCAGCAGCTACTCCAACAGGGGGCAGGGGAGAGGCTACACCTTC. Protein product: CASSYSNRGQGRGYTF.

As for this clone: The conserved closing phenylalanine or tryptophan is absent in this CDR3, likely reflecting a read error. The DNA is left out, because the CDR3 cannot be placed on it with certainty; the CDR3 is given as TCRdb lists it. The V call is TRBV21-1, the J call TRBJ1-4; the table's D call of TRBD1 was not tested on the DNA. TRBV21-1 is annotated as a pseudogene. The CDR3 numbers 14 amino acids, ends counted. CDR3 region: CASTFSGQGSPFFG.